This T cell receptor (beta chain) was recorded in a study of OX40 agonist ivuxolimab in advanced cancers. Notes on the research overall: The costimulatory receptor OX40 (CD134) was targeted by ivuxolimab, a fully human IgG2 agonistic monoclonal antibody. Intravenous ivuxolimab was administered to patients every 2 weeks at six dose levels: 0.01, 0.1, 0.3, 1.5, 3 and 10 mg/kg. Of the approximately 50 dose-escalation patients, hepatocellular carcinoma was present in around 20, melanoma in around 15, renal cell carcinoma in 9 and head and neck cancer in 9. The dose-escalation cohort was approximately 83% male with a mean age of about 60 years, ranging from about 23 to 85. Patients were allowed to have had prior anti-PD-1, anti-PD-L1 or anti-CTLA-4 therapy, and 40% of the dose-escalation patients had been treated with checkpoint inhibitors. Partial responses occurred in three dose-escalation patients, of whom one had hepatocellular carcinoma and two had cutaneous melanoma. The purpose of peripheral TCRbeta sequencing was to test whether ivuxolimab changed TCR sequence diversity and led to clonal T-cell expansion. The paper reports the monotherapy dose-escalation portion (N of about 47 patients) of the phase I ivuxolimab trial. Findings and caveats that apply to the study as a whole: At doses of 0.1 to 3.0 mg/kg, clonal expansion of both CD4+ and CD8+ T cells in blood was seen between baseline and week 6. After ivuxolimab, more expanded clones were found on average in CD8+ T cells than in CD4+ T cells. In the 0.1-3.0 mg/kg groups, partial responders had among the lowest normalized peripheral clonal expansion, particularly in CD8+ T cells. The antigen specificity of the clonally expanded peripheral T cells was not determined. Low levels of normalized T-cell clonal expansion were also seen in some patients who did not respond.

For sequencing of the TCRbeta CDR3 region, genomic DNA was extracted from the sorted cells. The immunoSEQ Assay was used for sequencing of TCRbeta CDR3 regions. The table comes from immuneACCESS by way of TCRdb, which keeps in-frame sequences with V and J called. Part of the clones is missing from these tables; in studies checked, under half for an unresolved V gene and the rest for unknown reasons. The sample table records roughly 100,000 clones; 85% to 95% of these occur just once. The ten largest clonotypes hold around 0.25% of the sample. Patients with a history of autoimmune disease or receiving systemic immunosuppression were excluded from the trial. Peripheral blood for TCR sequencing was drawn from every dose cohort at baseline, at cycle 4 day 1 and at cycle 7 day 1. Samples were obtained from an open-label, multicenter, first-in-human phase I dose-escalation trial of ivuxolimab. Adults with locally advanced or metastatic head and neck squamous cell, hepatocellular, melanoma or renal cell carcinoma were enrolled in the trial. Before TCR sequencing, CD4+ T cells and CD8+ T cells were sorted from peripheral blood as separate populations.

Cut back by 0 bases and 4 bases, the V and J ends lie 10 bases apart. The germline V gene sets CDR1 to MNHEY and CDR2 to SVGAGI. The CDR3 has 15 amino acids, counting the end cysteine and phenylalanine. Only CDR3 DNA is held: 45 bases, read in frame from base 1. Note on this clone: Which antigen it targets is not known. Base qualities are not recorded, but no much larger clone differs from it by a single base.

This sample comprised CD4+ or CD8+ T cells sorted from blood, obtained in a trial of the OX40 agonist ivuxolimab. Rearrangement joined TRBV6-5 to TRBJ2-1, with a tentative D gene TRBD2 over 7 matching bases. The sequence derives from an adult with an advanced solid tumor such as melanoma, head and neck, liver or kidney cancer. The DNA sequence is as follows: TGTGCCAGCAGTTACTCCGGGGGGCCATACAATGAGCAGTTCTTC. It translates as CASSYSGGPYNEQFF.